This entry concerns a single T cell receptor beta chain. This record belongs to a study of graft-versus-host responses after intestinal transplantation. Study-level background: Every recipient had anti-thymocyte globulin induction and roughly three years of tacrolimus plus steroids.

The authors seeded about 200,000 CFSE-labeled responder cells together with about 200,000 irradiated stimulator cells tagged with violet dye. Using immunoSEQ multiplex PCR, the repertoire was profiled, and TCRdb retains in-frame clones only, with some absent. The sample consists of just over 20,000 clones, approximately 40% of them appearing once. The trim removed 1 base at V and 1 base at J, leaving 3 bases unmatched. Germline V gives CDR1 MNHEY, CDR2 SMNVEV (reference sequence). CDR3 size: 16 residues. Overall study findings and caveats: Early after transplant, HvG declines were associated with peak levels of circulating GvH clones.

The input for sequencing was alloreactive CD8+ T cells from a mixed lymphocyte reaction culture, taken before intestinal transplant. Documented subset: CFSE-low proliferating T cells sorted from roughly six-day pre-transplant mixed lymphocyte reaction (GvH or HvG direction). The V call is TRBV27, the J call TRBJ2-2, with 7 bases matching TRBD1. This TCR was sampled from a human patient who received an intestinal transplant. CDR3 sequence reads: CASSLWTGLNTGELFF. In DNA, the CDR3 is TGTGCCAGCAGTTTATGGACAGGTTTGAACACCGGGGAGCTGTTTTTT.